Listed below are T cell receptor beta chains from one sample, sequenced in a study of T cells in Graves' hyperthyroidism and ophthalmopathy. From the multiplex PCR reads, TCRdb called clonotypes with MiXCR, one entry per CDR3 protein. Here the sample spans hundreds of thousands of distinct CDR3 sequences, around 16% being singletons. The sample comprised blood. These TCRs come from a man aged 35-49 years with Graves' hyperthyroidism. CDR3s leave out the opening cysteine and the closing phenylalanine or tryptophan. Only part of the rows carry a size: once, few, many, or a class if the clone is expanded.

CDR3aa: ASSSRLHGYT; v_gene: TRBV6-1; j_gene: TRBJ1-2; abundance: many
CDR3aa: ASSSESETQY; v_gene: TRBV11-2; j_gene: TRBJ2-5; abundance: -
CDR3aa: ASSTNLGHTLSGANVLT; v_gene: TRBV28; j_gene: TRBJ2-6; abundance: many
CDR3aa: ASSFLAGGQDTQY; v_gene: TRBV7-8; j_gene: TRBJ2-3; abundance: many
CDR3aa: ASSQEEGLGRPKETQY; v_gene: TRBV4-1; j_gene: TRBJ2-5; abundance: -
CDR3aa: ASSVDPQDSPLH; v_gene: TRBV5-5; j_gene: TRBJ1-6; abundance: few
CDR3aa: ASSGDRGETQY; v_gene: TRBV9; j_gene: TRBJ2-5; abundance: few
CDR3aa: ASSRLGDRDRGYT; v_gene: TRBV27; j_gene: TRBJ1-2; abundance: -
CDR3aa: ATSRGWDVDTGELF; v_gene: TRBV15; j_gene: TRBJ2-2; abundance: many
CDR3aa: ASSPQAGGFQDTQY; v_gene: TRBV11-2; j_gene: TRBJ2-3; abundance: -
CDR3aa: ASSLNPGVPNPYEQY; v_gene: TRBV27; j_gene: TRBJ2-7; abundance: many
CDR3aa: ASSVGAATNEKLF; v_gene: TRBV9; j_gene: TRBJ1-4; abundance: few
CDR3aa: ASSLGTPRQETQY; v_gene: TRBV12-3/TRBV12-4; j_gene: TRBJ2-5; abundance: many
CDR3aa: ASTSGGETQY; v_gene: TRBV28; j_gene: TRBJ2-5; abundance: many
CDR3aa: ASSFRGDTQY; v_gene: TRBV11-2; j_gene: TRBJ2-3; abundance: many
CDR3aa: ASSQGVGVVSLH; v_gene: TRBV3-1; j_gene: TRBJ1-6; abundance: many
CDR3aa: ASSLSLQGSTEAF; v_gene: TRBV27; j_gene: TRBJ1-1; abundance: -
CDR3aa: ASSPLTLSSYNEQF; v_gene: TRBV28; j_gene: TRBJ2-1; abundance: many
CDR3aa: SARARTSGGAPY; v_gene: TRBV20-1; j_gene: TRBJ2-5; abundance: -
CDR3aa: ASSPSGGEKLF; v_gene: TRBV18; j_gene: TRBJ1-4; abundance: many
CDR3aa: ASSPAGTVYGTQY; v_gene: TRBV5-1; j_gene: TRBJ2-5; abundance: many
CDR3aa: ASSPLGGLVFNEQF; v_gene: TRBV5-8; j_gene: TRBJ2-1; abundance: -
CDR3aa: ATSRPAGGSSSYNEQF; v_gene: TRBV15; j_gene: TRBJ2-1; abundance: many
CDR3aa: ASSLVPSAGGMTQY; v_gene: TRBV7-2; j_gene: TRBJ2-5; abundance: many
CDR3aa: SADGQGYNEQF; v_gene: TRBV20-1; j_gene: TRBJ2-1; abundance: -
CDR3aa: AISAGGYTQY; v_gene: TRBV10-3; j_gene: TRBJ2-3; abundance: few
CDR3aa: ASTRTAIYGYT; v_gene: TRBV2; j_gene: TRBJ1-2; abundance: -